This TCR beta chain was sequenced during a study of blood T cell repertoires in COVID-19. Across the study: PBMCs, B-cell-depleted T cells, or T cells provided the cDNA or gDNA that made up the material.

The CDR3 runs 13 residues. Germline CDR1 reads MDHEN; CDR2 reads SYDVKM. J was trimmed by 14 bases and V by 2 bases; bases with no gene match: 6. Authors' analysis steps: Scientists estimated how many nucleated cells there were by amplifying reference gene primers. TCRdb's copy holds only in-frame clones and misses some; the assay was immunoSEQ multiplex PCR. Clonal size and the V and J genes are those of that table, whereas D and trimming came from the DNA. The data contain around 280,000 clones, around 81% of them singletons. The chain is built from TRBV28 and TRBJ2-1; 10 bases are a match to TRBD1. Input material: peripheral blood. This sequence originates from a woman aged 50 to 60 with active or convalescent COVID-19. The CDR3 coding sequence is TGTGCCAGCAGTTTAACCCGACAGGGGGCCGAGTTCTTC. It translates to CASSLTRQGAEFF.